A single sample is the source of the 24 T cell receptor beta chains below, sequenced in a study of OX40 agonist ivuxolimab in advanced cancers. Data came from immunoSEQ multiplex PCR; TCRdb stores just in-frame clones and leaves some out. Here the sample spans around 19,000 clones, approximately 78% being singletons. The source was CD4+ or CD8+ T cells sorted from blood, collected in a trial of the OX40 agonist ivuxolimab. These receptors came from an adult with an advanced solid tumor such as melanoma, head and neck, liver or kidney cancer.

Only a few counts were recorded for this clone. The gene calls are TRBV9 and TRBJ2-5; TRBD1 or TRBD2 may be the D gene (6 bases each). The CDR3 contains 12 residues. CDR1 SGDLS and CDR2 YYNGEE come from the germline V gene. The V gene lost 3 bases and the J gene lost 4 bases, with 7 bases spanning the gap. The chain's CDR3 is CASSEGGETQYF. DNA for the CDR3: TGTGCCAGCAGCGAGGGGGGAGAGACCCAGTACTTC.

The CDR3 region has the DNA TGTGCCAGCAGCCAAGATTCAATGGCGGGGGGAACGCAGTATTTT. It translates to CASSQDSMAGGTQYF. The rearrangement links TRBV4-2 to TRBJ2-3; 8 bases line up with TRBD2. Per germline, CDR1 LGHNA and CDR2 YNFKEQ. Unmatched junction bases numbered 8, after V lost 0 bases and J lost 9 bases. CDR3 length: 15 amino acids.

Remarks on this clone: Other DNA sequences within the sample encode an identical CDR3. The chain joins TRBV29-1 to TRBJ2-2, with 9 bases lining up with TRBD2. Germline V gives CDR1 SQVTM, CDR2 ANQGSEA. This CDR3 spans 14 amino acids. Losses at the gene ends were 6 bases for V and 4 bases for J; bases not matched to a gene: 6. In DNA, the CDR3 is TGCAGCGTCTTAGCGGGAGAGGGCACCGGGGAGCTGTTTTTT. As protein: CSVLAGEGTGELFF.

The gene calls are TRBV5-1 and TRBJ2-5; D remains ambiguous. The CDR3 extends over 14 amino acids. Germline CDR1 SGHRS, CDR2 YFSETQ. The V gene lost 0 bases and the J gene lost 5 bases, with 11 bases spanning the gap. CDR3 residues: CASSLAWAGETQYF. Written as DNA, the CDR3 is TGCGCCAGCAGCTTGGCCTGGGCTGGGGAGACCCAGTACTTC.

The rearrangement links TRBV12-5 to TRBJ2-1, with D perhaps given as TRBD1 or TRBD2 (6 bases each). V dropped 0 bases and J dropped 0 bases, with 21 bases sitting between them. Germline values: CDR1 LGHNT, CDR2 FRNRAP. The CDR3 is 20 residues long. CDR3 protein: CASGLVQGGVLSSSYNEQFF. The CDR3 DNA is TGTGCTAGTGGTTTGGTACAGGGAGGTGTACTTTCGAGCTCCTACAATGAGCAGTTCTTC.

This chain links TRBV7-2 with TRBJ2-5; D tentatively fits TRBD1 or TRBD2 (5 bases each). Germline V gene lookup returns CDR1 SGHTA and CDR2 FQGNSA. This CDR3 is 16 amino acids long. Trimming pared 1 base from V and 3 bases from J, leaving 15 bases between. The chain's CDR3 is CASSLVVGRGEETQYF. CDR3 coding DNA: TGTGCCAGCAGCTTAGTCGTGGGACGGGGTGAAGAGACCCAGTACTTC.

The V call is TRBV5-5, the J call TRBJ2-1, with a possible D match to TRBD2 (6 bases). Trimming took off 4 bases at V and 6 bases at J, with 20 bases between the two ends. Germline values: CDR1 SGHKS, CDR2 YYEKEE (reference sequence). The CDR3 is made up of 16 amino acids. CDR3 bases: TGTGCCAGCAGCCAAGTAGGGAGACTAGGATCCAATGAGCAGTTCTTC. It codes for CASSQVGRLGSNEQFF.

V and J are TRBV15 and TRBJ2-3; 7 bases agree with TRBD2. Losses at the gene ends were 0 bases for V and 2 bases for J; bases not matched to a gene: 5. The CDR3 covers 16 residues. CDR1 and CDR2 (germline): LNHNV, YYDKDF (reference sequence). The CDR3 is CATSRDGGGYTDTQYF. In DNA, the CDR3 is TGTGCCACCAGCAGAGACGGCGGGGGATACACAGATACGCAGTATTTT.

The rearrangement uses TRBV7-9 and TRBJ2-5; D gene unclear. Trimming removed 1 base at V and 7 bases at J, with 13 bases between. The germline gives CDR1 SEHNR, CDR2 FQNEAQ (reference sequence). CDR3 length equals 14 residues. For the CDR3, the DNA is TGTGCCAGCAGCTTAGAAAATCCATCGGGGACCCAGTACTTC. Protein product: CASSLENPSGTQYF.

This chain links TRBV6-4 with TRBJ2-6; 8 bases fit TRBD2. Germline lookup yields CDR1 MRHNA and CDR2 SNTAGT. V lost 3 bases, J lost 1 base, and 5 bases stayed unmatched. The CDR3 runs 17 residues. The CDR3 DNA reads TGTGCCAGCAGTGAATGGGCGGGGGGATCTGGGGCCAACGTCCTGACTTTC. Translating it yields CASSEWAGGSGANVLTF.

The chain combines TRBV7-3 with TRBJ2-1; TRBD2 matches 10 bases. The CDR3 length is 17 residues. V dropped 5 bases and J dropped 9; count of bases not matched to a gene: 16. Germline V CDR1 and CDR2: SGHTA, FQGTGA. CDR3 sequence reads: CASSKTAAGGLVGEQFF. Here the CDR3 DNA reads TGTGCCAGCAGCAAAACTGCAGCGGGAGGGTTGGTTGGTGAGCAGTTCTTC.

This clone appeared a single time. V is TRBV29-1 and J is TRBJ2-1; TRBD2 matches at 14 bases. From germline, CDR1 is SQVTM and CDR2 ANQGSEA. The CDR3 is 16 residues long. The ends lost 7 bases at V and 7 bases at J; junction bases unmatched: 12. The CDR3 DNA is TGCAGCGCCCTACGGGGGACTAGCGGGAGTCAAAATGAGCAGTTCTTC. This encodes CSALRGTSGSQNEQFF.

The chain couples TRBV2 to TRBJ2-5, with 7 bases matching TRBD1. V lost 6 bases to trimming and J lost 5 bases; unmatched junction nucleotides: 6. The CDR3 is made up of 13 amino acids. Germline V gene data show CDR1 as SNHLY and CDR2 as FYNNEI. CDR3 amino acids: CASSHRGTETQYF. CDR3 bases: TGTGCCAGCAGCCACAGGGGTACGGAGACCCAGTACTTC.

The chain joins TRBV10-3 to TRBJ2-1, with 10 positions matching TRBD2. V gave up 10 bases and J gave up 8 bases; unmatched junction bases: 14. This CDR3 has 15 residues. CDR1 and CDR2 (germline): ENHRY, SYGVKD. As DNA, the CDR3 is TGTGCCACCAAAAACGCTAGCGGGAGAAAGGATGAGCAGTTCTTC. It specifies CATKNASGRKDEQFF.

V gene TRBV5-4 combines with J gene TRBJ2-6; D is unresolved. The length of the CDR3 is 16 residues. Germline-derived CDR1 and CDR2 are SGHNT and YYREEE (reference sequence). The germline V and J ends were trimmed by 0 bases and 0 bases, with 7 bases remaining between them. The CDR3 sequence: CASSLAWGSGANVLTF. CDR3 sequence (DNA): TGTGCCAGCAGCTTGGCGTGGGGCTCTGGGGCCAACGTCCTGACTTTC.

The chain employs TRBV27 and TRBJ2-3; either TRBD1 or TRBD2 may fit D (5 bases each). Trimming took 7 bases from V and 2 from J, leaving 19 bases between them. Germline assignment: CDR1 MNHEY and CDR2 SMNVEV (reference sequence). The CDR3 runs 16 residues. As DNA, the CDR3 is TGTGCCAGCACCTCCCTACCGGGACGGAACACAGATACGCAGTATTTT. Encoded protein: CASTSLPGRNTDTQYF.

The chain carries TRBV15 and TRBJ2-7, with D perhaps assigned TRBD1 or TRBD2 (6 bases each). Germline lookup yields CDR1 LNHNV and CDR2 YYDKDF (reference sequence). The germline V and J ends were trimmed by 0 bases and 7 bases, with 10 bases remaining between them. The CDR3 is 13 residues long. CDR3 in DNA: TGTGCCACCAGCAGAGATCGGGGGCCAGAGCAGTACTTC. Its translation is CATSRDRGPEQYF.

The CDR3: CASSSPGTGELFF. CDR3 DNA: TGTGCCAGCAGCTCCCCTGGGACCGGGGAGCTGTTTTTT. The rearrangement joins TRBV7-3 to TRBJ2-2; D is unresolved. Germline CDR1 and CDR2: SGHTA and FQGTGA. This CDR3 is built from 13 residues. Trimming cost V 4 bases and J 5 bases, with 8 bases left between them.

This rearrangement joins TRBV18 to TRBJ1-5, with D possibly matching TRBD1 (5 bases). Germline V lookup: CDR1 KGHSH, CDR2 LQKENI. This CDR3 has 15 amino acids. Deletions cut 3 bases from V and 3 bases from J, with 12 bases between. The chain's CDR3 is CASSPQAGFNQPQHF. The CDR3 nucleotides are TGTGCCAGCTCACCCCAGGCAGGGTTCAATCAGCCCCAGCATTTT.

The V and J genes are TRBV6-4 and TRBJ2-3; D gene ambiguous. CDR3 size: 15 residues. The V end lost 0 bases, the J end lost 0 bases, and 7 bases lay between the germline ends. Per germline, CDR1 MRHNA and CDR2 SNTAGT. This CDR3 reads CASSDSRASTDTQYF. The DNA of the CDR3 is TGTGCCAGCAGTGACTCCCGGGCGAGCACAGATACGCAGTATTTT.

The chain uses TRBV7-3 and TRBJ2-1; D unresolved. The CDR3 is made up of 16 amino acids. V gave up 0 bases and J gave up 6 bases, with 15 bases separating them. From germline, CDR1 is SGHTA and CDR2 FQGTGA. CDR3 in DNA: TGTGCCAGCAGCTTAACGCCCCAGTCGATTACCAATGAGCAGTTCTTC. Translated: CASSLTPQSITNEQFF.

The CDR3 here is CASKGAGDTQYF. The CDR3 bases are TGTGCCAGCAAAGGCGCGGGAGATACGCAGTATTTT. The chain joins TRBV11-3 to TRBJ2-3; D is possibly TRBD2 (5 bases). V lost 7 bases and J lost 5, with 10 bases in between. The CDR3 extends over 12 amino acids. Germline V lookup: CDR1 SGHNT, CDR2 YENEEA.

This clone was observed a handful of times. The chain employs TRBV11-3 and TRBJ2-1, with D possibly TRBD1 on 6 matching bases. V was cut by 2 bases and J by 6 bases, with 11 bases left in between. From germline, CDR1 is SGHNT and CDR2 YENEEA. The CDR3 spans 14 residues. This chain's CDR3 is CASSLRGGSNEQFF. The CDR3 region has the DNA TGTGCCAGCAGCTTACGAGGGGGTAGCAATGAGCAGTTCTTC.

The chain recombines TRBV16 with TRBJ2-3, with TRBD2 matching 9 bases. CDR1 and CDR2 from the germline V gene are KGHSY and FQNENV. V gave up 4 bases and J gave up 2 bases; unmatched junction bases: 7. The CDR3 totals 16 residues. DNA for the CDR3: TGTGCCAGCAGCCTCCCCAGCGGGGGGACCACAGATACGCAGTATTTT. Its translation is CASSLPSGGTTDTQYF.